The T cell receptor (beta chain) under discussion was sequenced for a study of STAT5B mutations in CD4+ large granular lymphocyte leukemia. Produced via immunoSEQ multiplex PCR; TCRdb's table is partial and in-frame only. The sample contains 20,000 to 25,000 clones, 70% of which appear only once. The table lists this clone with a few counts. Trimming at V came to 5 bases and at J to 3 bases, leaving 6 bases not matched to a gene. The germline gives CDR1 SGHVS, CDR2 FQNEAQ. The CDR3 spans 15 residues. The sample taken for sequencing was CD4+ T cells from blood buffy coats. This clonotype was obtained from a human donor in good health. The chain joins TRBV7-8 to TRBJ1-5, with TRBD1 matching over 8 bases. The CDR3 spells CASSPGTGPNQPQHF. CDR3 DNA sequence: TGTGCCAGCAGCCCGGGGACAGGTCCCAATCAGCCCCAGCATTTT.